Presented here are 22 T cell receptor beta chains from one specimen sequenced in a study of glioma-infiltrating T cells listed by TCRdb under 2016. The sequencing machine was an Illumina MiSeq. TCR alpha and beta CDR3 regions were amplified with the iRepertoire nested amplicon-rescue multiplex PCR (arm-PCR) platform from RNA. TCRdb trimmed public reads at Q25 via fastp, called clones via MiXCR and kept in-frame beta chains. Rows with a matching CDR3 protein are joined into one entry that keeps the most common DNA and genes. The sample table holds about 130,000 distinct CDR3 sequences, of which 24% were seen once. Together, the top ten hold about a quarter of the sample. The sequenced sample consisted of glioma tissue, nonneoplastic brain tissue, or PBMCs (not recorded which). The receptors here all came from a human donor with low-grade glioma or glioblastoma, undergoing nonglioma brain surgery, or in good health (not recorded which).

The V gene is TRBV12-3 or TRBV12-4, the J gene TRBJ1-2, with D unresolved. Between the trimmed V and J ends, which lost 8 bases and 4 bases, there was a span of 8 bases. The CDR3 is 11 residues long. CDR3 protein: CASQSIYGYTF. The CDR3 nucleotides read TGTGCCAGCCAATCCATCTATGGCTACACCTTC.

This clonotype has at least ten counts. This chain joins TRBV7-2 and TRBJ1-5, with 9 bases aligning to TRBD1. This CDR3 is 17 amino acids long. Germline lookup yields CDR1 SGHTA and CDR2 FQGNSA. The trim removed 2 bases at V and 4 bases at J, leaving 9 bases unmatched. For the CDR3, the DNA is TGTGCCAGCAGCTTAATGGGGACAGGGACTTCGAATCAGCCCCAGCATTTT. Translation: CASSLMGTGTSNQPQHF.

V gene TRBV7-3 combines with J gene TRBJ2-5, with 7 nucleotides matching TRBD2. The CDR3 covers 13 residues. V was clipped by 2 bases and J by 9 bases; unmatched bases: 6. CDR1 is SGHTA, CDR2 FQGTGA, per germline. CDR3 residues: CASSLAPREAQYF. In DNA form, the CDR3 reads TGTGCCAGCAGCTTAGCCCCCCGGGAGGCCCAGTACTTC.

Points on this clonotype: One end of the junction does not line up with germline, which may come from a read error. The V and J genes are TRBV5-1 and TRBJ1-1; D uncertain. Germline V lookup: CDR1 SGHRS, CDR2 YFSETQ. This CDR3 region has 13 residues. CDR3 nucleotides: TGCGCCAGCAGCTTGCGAGGGAACACTGGAGCTTTCTTT. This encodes CASSLRGNTGAFF.

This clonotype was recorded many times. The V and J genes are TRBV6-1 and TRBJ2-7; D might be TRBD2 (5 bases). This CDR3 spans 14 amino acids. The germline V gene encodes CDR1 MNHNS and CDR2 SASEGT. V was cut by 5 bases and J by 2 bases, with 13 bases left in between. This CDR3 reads CASSFSRGPYEQYV. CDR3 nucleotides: TGTGCCAGCAGTTTCTCCCGGGGTCCCTACGAGCAGTACGTC.

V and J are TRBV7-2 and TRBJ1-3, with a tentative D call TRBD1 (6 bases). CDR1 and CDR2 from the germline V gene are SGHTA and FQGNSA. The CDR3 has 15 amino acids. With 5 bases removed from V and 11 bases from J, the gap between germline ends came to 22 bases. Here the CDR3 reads CASSPRTASGTAIYF. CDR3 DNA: TGTGCCAGCAGCCCTAGGACAGCTAGTGGTACCGCCATATATTTT.

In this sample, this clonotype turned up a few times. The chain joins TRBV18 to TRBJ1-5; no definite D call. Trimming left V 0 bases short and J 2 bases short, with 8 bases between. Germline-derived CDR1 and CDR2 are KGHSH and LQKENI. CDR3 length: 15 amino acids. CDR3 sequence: CASSPPLTGNQPQHF. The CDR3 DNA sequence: TGTGCCAGCTCACCACCGTTAACAGGCAATCAGCCCCAGCATTTT.

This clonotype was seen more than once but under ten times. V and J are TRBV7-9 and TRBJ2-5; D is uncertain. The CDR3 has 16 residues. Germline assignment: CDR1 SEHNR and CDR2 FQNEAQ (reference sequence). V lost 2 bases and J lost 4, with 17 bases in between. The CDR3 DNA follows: TGTGCCAGCAGCTTAATTCGTAGGCGTTTCGGAGAGACCCAGTACTTC. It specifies CASSLIRRRFGETQYF.

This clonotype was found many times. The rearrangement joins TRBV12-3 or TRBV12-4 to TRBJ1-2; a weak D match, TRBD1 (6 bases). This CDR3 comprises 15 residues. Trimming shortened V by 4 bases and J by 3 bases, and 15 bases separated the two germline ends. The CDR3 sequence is CASSSPGTSHYGYTF. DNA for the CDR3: TGTGCCAGCAGTTCTCCCGGGACATCACACTATGGCTACACCTTC.

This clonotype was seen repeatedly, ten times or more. In DNA form, the CDR3 reads TGTGCCAGCGAACGGGGCTCCATGAACACTGAAGCTTTCTTT. This sequence encodes CASERGSMNTEAFF. V usage is TRBV28 and J usage is TRBJ1-1; D possibly corresponds to TRBD1 (5 bases). Trimming cost V 8 bases and J 0 bases, with 13 bases left between them. Germline V CDR1 and CDR2: MDHEN, SYDVKM. This CDR3 is 14 amino acids long.

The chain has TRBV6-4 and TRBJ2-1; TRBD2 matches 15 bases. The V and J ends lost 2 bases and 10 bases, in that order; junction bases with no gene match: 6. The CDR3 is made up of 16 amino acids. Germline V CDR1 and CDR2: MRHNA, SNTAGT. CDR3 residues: CASSDGLAGGPTEQFF. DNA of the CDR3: TGTGCCAGCAGTGACGGACTAGCGGGGGGGCCGACGGAGCAGTTCTTC.

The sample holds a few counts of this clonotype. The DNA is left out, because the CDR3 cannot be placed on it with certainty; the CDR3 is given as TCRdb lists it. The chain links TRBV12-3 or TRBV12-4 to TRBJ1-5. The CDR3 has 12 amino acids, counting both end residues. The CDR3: CASSSSVQPQHF.

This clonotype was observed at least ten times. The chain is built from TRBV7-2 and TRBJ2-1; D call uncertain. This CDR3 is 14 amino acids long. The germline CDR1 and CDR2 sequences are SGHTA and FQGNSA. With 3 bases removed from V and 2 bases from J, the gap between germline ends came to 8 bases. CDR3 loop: CASSLGFPYNEQFF. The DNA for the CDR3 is TGTGCCAGCAGCTTGGGCTTTCCCTACAATGAGCAGTTCTTC.

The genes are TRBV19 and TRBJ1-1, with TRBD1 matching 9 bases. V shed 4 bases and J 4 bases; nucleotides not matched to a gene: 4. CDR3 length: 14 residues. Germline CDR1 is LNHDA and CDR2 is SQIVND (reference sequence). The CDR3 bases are TGTGCCAGTAGTACACAGGGGGCTGGCACTGAAGCTTTCTTT. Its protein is CASSTQGAGTEAFF. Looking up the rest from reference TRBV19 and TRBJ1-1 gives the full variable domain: DGGITQSPKYLFRKEGQNVTLSCEQNLNHDAMYWYRQDPGQGLRLIYYSQIVNDFQKGDIAEGYSVSREKKESFPLTVTSAQKNPTAFYLCASSTQGAGTEAFFGQGTRLTVV.

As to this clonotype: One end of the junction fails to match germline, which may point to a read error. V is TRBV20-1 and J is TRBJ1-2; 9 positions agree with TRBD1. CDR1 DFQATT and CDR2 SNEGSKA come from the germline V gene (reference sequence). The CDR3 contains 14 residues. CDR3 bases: TGCAGAGCCGATGTCTGGGACAGGGACTATGACTACACCTTC. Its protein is CRADVWDRDYDYTF.

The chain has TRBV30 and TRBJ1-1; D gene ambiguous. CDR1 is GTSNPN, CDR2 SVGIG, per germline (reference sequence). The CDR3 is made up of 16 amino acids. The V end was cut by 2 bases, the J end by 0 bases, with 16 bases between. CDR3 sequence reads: CAWSSLPGGMNTEAFF. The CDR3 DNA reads TGTGCCTGGAGTTCTCTTCCGGGCGGAATGAACACTGAAGCTTTCTTT.

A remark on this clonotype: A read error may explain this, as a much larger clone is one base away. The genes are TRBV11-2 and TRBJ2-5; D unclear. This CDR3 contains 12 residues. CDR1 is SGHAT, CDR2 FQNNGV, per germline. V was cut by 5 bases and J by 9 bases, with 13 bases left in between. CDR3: CASSHQTNPQYF. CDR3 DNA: TGTGCCAGCAGCCACCAGACAAATCCCCAGTACTTC.

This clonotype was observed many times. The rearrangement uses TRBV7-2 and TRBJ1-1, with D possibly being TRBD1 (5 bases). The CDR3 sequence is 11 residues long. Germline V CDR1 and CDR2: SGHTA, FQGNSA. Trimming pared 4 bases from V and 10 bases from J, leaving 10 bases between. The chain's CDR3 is CASSSTGGAFF. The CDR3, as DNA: TGTGCCAGCAGCTCAACAGGAGGAGCTTTCTTT. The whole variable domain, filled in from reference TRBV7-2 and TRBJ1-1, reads GAGVSQSPSNKVTEKGKDVELRCDPISGHTALYWYRQSLGQGLEFLIYFQGNSAPDKSGLPSDRFSAERTGGSVSTLTIQRTQQEDSAVYLCASSSTGGAFFGQGTRLTVV.

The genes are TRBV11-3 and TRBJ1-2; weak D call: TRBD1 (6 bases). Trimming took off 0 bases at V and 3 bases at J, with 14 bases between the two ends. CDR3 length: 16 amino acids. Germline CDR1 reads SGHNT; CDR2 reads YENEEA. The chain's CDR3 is CASSLEGRGGHYGYTF. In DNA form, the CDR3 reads TGTGCCAGCAGCTTAGAGGGGCGTGGGGGGCACTATGGCTACACCTTC.

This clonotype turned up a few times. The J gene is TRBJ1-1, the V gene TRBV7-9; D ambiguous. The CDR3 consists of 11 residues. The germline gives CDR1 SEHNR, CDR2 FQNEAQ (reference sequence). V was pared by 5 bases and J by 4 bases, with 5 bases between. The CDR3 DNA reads TGTGCCAGCAGCACCCTCACTGAAGCTTTCTTT. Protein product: CASSTLTEAFF.

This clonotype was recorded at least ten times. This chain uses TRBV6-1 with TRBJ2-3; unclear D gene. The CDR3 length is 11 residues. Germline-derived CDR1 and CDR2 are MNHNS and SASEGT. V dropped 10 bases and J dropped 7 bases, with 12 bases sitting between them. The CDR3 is CANSALYTQYF. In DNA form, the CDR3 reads TGTGCCAACTCCGCCCTTTATACGCAGTATTTT.

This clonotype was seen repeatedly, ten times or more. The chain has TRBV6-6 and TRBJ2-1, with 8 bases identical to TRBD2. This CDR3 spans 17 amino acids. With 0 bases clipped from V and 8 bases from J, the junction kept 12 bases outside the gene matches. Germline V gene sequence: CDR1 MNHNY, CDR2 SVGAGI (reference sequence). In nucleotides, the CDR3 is TGTGCCAGCAGTTACTCGATGGGGTCGGGGGGGCTTTATGAGCAGTTCTTC. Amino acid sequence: CASSYSMGSGGLYEQFF.